This T cell receptor beta chain was retrieved from a study of CD8 T cells in ankylosing spondylitis. Study-level results: Clones linked to disease were reported to show significant enrichment in matched ankylosing spondylitis synovial fluid. A motif in TCR beta, a set of eight highly homologous variants, appeared characteristic of ankylosing spondylitis blood.

For TCR beta, libraries came from quantitative 5'-RACE with molecular barcodes. TCRdb re-derived calls from the 5' RACE reads in MiXCR, one entry per CDR3 protein. The data contain approximately 350,000 distinct CDR3 sequences, 20% to 25% of them seen just once; the ten biggest clones take up roughly 13%. This clonotype has more than one count but fewer than ten. What it binds is unknown. The CDR3 extends over 13 amino acids. Trimming removed 1 base at V and 3 bases at J, with 10 bases between. CDR1 is DFQATT and CDR2 is SNEGSKA in the germline V gene (reference sequence). This receptor was identified in a male donor with ankylosing spondylitis or in good health (not recorded which). Source material: blood, either unsorted or a sorted T cell fraction (not recorded which). The chain couples TRBV20-1 to TRBJ2-7; D remains ambiguous. The CDR3 loop reads CSARVWAHYEQYF. In DNA, the CDR3 is TGCAGTGCTAGAGTGTGGGCACACTACGAGCAGTACTTC.